This TCR beta chain was sequenced during a study of T-cell reconstitution after alpha-beta-depleted transplantation in children. Using unique molecular identifiers, the investigators prepared the TCRbeta library. TCRdb re-called the PCR reads through MiXCR, storing one row per CDR3 protein. The table has fewer than 400,000 distinct CDR3 sequences, 23% seen once. CDR3 length: 16 amino acids. J gave up 5 bases and V 1 base, and 5 bases lay outside the gene matches. CDR1 is SGHTA, CDR2 FQGTGA, per germline. Sequencing used PBMCs, mostly from graft donor cells, obtained 180 days after TCRalphabeta/CD19-depleted stem cell transplant. The chain is built from TRBV7-3 and TRBJ2-3; 11 bases map to TRBD2. The clonotype was recovered from a male patient aged 5 to 17 who had a stem cell transplant for acute lymphoblastic leukemia, so the T cells may come from the graft donor. CDR3 in amino acids: CASSLKLAGVRDTQYF. The CDR3 bases are TGTGCCAGCAGCTTAAAACTAGCGGGAGTAAGAGATACGCAGTATTTT.